This entry describes one T cell receptor beta chain. Antigen unknown. The data are from a study of T cell responses to AZD1222 COVID-19 vaccine. Regarding the study as a whole: Among the donors, most were white British and more were female, and clonal diversity was possibly underestimated. A reported finding is that nearly half of spike-specific TCRs target unmutated variant regions. Repertoire sampling happened only post peak T cell response. Baseline seropositivity occurred in only a handful of AZD1222 recipients.

The CDR3 extends over 13 amino acids. The V end lost 2 bases, the J end lost 5 bases, and 6 bases lay between the germline ends. The germline gives CDR1 MNHEY, CDR2 SVGEGT. Sequenced by immunoSEQ multiplex PCR; TCRdb stores in-frame clones only, minus some. This sample yields approximately 150,000 clones, of which just under 90% are seen a single time; roughly 4.3% belongs to the top ten. This material consisted of peripheral blood, taken 28 days after the second dose of the MenACWY control vaccine. The sequence derives from an adult who received the MenACWY meningococcal vaccine as a control. The chain links TRBV6-2 or TRBV6-3 to TRBJ2-2; D not resolved. Here the CDR3 reads CASSYHLTGELFF. CDR3 nucleotide sequence: TGTGCCAGCAGTTACCACCTAACCGGGGAGCTGTTTTTT.